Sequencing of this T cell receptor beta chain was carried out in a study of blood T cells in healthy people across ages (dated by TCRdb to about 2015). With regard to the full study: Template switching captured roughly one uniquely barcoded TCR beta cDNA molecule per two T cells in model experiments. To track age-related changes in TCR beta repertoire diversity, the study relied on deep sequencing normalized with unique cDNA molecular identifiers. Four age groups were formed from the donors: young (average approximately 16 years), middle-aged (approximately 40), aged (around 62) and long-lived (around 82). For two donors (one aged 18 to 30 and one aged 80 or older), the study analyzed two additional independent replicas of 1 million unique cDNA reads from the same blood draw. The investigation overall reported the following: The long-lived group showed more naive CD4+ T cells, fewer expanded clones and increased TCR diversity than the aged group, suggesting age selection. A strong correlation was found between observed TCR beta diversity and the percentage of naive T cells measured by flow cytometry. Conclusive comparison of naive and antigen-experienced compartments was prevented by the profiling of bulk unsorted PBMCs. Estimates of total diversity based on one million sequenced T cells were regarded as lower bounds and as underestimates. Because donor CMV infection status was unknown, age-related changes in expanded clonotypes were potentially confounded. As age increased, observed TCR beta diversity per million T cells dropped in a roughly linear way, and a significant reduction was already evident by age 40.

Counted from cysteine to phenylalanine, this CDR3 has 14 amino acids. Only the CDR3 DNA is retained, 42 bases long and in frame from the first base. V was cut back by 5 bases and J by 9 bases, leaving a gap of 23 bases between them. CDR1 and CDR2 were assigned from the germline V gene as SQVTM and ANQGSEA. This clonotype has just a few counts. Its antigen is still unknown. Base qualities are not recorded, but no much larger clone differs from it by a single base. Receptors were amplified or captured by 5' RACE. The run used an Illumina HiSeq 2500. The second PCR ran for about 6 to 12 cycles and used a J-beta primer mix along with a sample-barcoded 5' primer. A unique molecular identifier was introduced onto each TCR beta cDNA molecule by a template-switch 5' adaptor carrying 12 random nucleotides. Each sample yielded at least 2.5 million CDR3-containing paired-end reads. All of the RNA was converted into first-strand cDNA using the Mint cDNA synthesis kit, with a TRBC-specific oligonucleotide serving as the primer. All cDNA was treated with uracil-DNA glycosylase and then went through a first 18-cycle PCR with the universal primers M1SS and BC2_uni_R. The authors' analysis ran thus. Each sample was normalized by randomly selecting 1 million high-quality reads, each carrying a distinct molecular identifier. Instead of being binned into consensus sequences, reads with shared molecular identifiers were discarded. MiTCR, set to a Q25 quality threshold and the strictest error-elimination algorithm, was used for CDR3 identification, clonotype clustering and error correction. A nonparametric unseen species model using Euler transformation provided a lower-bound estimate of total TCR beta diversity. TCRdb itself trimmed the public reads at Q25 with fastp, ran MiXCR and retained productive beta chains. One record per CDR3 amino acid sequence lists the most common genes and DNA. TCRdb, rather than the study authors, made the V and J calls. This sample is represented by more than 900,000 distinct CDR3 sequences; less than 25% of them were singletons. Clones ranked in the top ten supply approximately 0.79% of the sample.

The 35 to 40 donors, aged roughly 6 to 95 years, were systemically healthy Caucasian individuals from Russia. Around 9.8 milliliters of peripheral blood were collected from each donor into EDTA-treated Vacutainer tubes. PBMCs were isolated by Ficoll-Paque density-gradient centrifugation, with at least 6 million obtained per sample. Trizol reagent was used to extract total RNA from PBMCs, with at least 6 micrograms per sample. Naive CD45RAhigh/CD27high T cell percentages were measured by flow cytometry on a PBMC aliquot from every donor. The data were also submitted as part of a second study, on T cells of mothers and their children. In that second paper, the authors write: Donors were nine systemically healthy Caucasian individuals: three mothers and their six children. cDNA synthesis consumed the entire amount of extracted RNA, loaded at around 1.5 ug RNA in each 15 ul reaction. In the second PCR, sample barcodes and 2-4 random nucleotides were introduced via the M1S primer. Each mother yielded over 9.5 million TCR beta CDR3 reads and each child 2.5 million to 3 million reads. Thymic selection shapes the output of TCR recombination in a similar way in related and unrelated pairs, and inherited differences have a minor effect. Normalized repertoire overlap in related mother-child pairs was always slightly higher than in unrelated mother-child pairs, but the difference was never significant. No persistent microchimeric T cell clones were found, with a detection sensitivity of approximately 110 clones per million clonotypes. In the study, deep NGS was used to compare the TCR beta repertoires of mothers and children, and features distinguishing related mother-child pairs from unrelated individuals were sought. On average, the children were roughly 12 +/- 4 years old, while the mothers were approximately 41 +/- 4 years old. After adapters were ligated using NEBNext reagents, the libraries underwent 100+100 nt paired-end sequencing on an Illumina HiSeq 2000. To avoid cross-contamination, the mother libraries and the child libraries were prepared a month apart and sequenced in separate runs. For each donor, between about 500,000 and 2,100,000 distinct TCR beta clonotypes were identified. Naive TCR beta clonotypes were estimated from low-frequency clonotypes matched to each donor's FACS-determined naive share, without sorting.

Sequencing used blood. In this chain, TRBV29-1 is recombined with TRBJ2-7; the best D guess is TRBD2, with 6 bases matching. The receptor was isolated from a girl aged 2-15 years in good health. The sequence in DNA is TGCAGCGTTCTTGAGGGACTGCATGTTCCCGGGCAGTACTTC. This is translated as CSVLEGLHVPGQYF.